The 12 T cell receptor beta chains reported below all come from one sample, sequenced in a study of control samples from healthy donors and cancer patients. The data were produced by immunoSEQ multiplex PCR, yet TCRdb's version contains in-frame clones alone and is incomplete. The table has 100,000 or so clones, approximately 91% seen once. Sequencing input: blood. The receptor set was obtained from a woman aged 25 to 39 in good health.

The chain's CDR3 is CASSARLAGGDNEQFF. The CDR3 nucleotides read TGTGCCAGCAGCGCCCGACTAGCGGGAGGGGACAATGAGCAGTTCTTC. The chain is built from TRBV7-9 and TRBJ2-1, with 14 bases identical to TRBD2. This CDR3 has 16 residues. Germline V gene sequence: CDR1 SEHNR, CDR2 FQNEAQ (reference sequence). The J segment lost 5 bases and the V segment lost 5 bases, leaving 5 bases of the junction unmatched.

This clone has a single count. The chain couples TRBV2 to TRBJ2-2; TRBD2 matches at 12 bases. V trimming: 6 bases; J trimming: 5 bases; junction bases outside the gene matches: 10. The CDR3 sequence is 17 residues long. CDR1 SNHLY and CDR2 FYNNEI come from the germline V gene. CDR3 DNA sequence: TGTGCCAGCAGCTTCGGACTAGCGGGATTGAGGACCGGGGAGCTGTTTTTT. Amino acid sequence: CASSFGLAGLRTGELFF.

In nucleotides, the CDR3 is TGTGCCAGCAGCGCGGGGGTCAGGGGGGCCCAACCTCGAAACACTGAAGCTTTCTTT. Residues: CASSAGVRGAQPRNTEAFF. The chain couples TRBV7-6 to TRBJ1-1; 7 bases are shared with TRBD1. V shed 5 bases, J shed 2 bases, and the junction held 20 bases outside the gene matches. This CDR3 is built from 19 residues. Germline CDR1 SGHVS, CDR2 FNYEAQ.

The V call is TRBV7-2, the J call TRBJ1-4; TRBD1 might be the D (6 bases). The V gene lost 5 bases and the J gene lost 3 bases, with 10 bases spanning the gap. Germline V gene data show CDR1 as SGHTA and CDR2 as FQGNSA. CDR3 size: 14 residues. The CDR3 region has the DNA TGTGCCAGCAGCCCGGGACAACCTAATGAAAAACTGTTTTTT. Translating gives CASSPGQPNEKLFF.

The sample holds one count of this clone. This rearrangement joins TRBV13 to TRBJ1-2; the D gene is possibly TRBD1 (5 bases). Trimming took off 5 bases at V and 1 base at J, with 20 bases between the two ends. The CDR3 has 17 amino acids. CDR1 and CDR2 from the germline V gene are PRHDT and FYEKMQ (reference sequence). CDR3 nucleotide sequence: TGTGCCAGCAGCACCCAATGGGTGAGGGACCGTAACTATGGCTACACCTTC. Translation gives CASSTQWVRDRNYGYTF.

This clone was seen just once. The gene calls are TRBV5-8 and TRBJ1-1; D is unresolved. Deletions cut 3 bases from V and 6 bases from J, with 6 bases between. The CDR3 extends over 11 amino acids. Germline V gene lookup returns CDR1 SGHTS and CDR2 YDEGEE. The CDR3 spells CASSSRAEAFF. The CDR3 DNA sequence: TGTGCCAGCAGCTCCCGGGCTGAAGCTTTCTTT. Looking up the rest from reference TRBV5-8 and TRBJ1-1 gives the full variable domain: EAGVTQSPTHLIKTRGQQATLRCSPISGHTSVYWYQQALGLGLQFLLWYDEGEERNRGNFPPRFSGRQFPNYSSELNVNALELEDSALYLCASSSRAEAFFGQGTRLTVV.

This chain links TRBV6-5 with TRBJ1-4, with 8 bases matching TRBD1. This CDR3 contains 15 residues. Trimming cost V 4 bases and J 6 bases; bases outside gene matches: 7. CDR1 is MNHEY, CDR2 SVGAGI, per germline. This CDR3 is CASSSPGQVYEKLFF. CDR3 DNA: TGTGCCAGCAGTTCCCCGGGACAGGTTTATGAAAAACTGTTTTTT.

The chain recombines TRBV29-1 with TRBJ2-3, with D uncertain. V was clipped by 3 bases and J by 0 bases, with 4 bases between them. CDR1 and CDR2 from the germline V gene are SQVTM and ANQGSEA. The CDR3 covers 12 residues. CDR3 sequence reads: CSVDGSTDTQYF. CDR3 bases: TGCAGCGTTGACGGGAGCACAGATACGCAGTATTTT.

The gene calls are TRBV10-3 and TRBJ2-3, with D possibly being TRBD2 (6 bases). This CDR3 is built from 15 residues. Germline CDR1 and CDR2: ENHRY and SYGVKD. V was cut by 3 bases and J by 0 bases, with 10 bases left in between. CDR3 protein: CAISDVGGSTDTQYF. The CDR3 nucleotides are TGTGCCATCAGTGATGTTGGAGGGAGCACAGATACGCAGTATTTT.

This clone was observed a single time. This rearrangement joins TRBV7-9 to TRBJ1-6; D uncertain. Germline V gene sequence: CDR1 SEHNR, CDR2 FQNEAQ (reference sequence). Trimming cost V 4 bases and J 3 bases, with 13 bases left between them. The CDR3 sequence is 16 residues long. The CDR3 DNA is TGTGCCAGCAGCTCGGGCAGGACGAACTATAATTCACCCCTCCACTTT. Translated, it gives CASSSGRTNYNSPLHF.

V gene TRBV19 combines with J gene TRBJ1-2; 7 nucleotides align to TRBD1. V lost 5 bases to trimming and J lost 1 base; unmatched junction nucleotides: 4. Germline assignment: CDR1 LNHDA and CDR2 SQIVND (reference sequence). The CDR3 length is 14 residues. CDR3 amino acids: CASSGTASNYGYTF. CDR3 bases: TGTGCCAGTAGTGGGACAGCTAGTAACTATGGCTACACCTTC.

The V call is TRBV7-9, the J call TRBJ1-2; the D is unclear. This CDR3 has 11 amino acids. Per germline, CDR1 SEHNR and CDR2 FQNEAQ (reference sequence). Trimming shortened V by 1 base and J by 9 bases, and 6 bases separated the two germline ends. CDR3 DNA: TGTGCCAGCAGCTTAGGAGTAAGCTACACCTTC. It translates to CASSLGVSYTF.